One and the same sample provided the 23 T cell receptor beta chains below, sequenced in a study of T cell responses to AZD1222 COVID-19 vaccine. Some clones are missing from TCRdb's copy, which holds only in-frame ones; the method was immunoSEQ multiplex PCR. The data show around 130,000 clones, with around 90% seen just once and 5% to 7% held by the top ten. This specimen consisted of peripheral blood, obtained 28 days after the second AZD1222 dose. All receptors derive from an adult who received the AZD1222 COVID-19 vaccine.

The chain uses TRBV30 and TRBJ1-3; no definite D call. Germline values: CDR1 GTSNPN, CDR2 SVGIG (reference sequence). Trimming left V 0 bases short and J 5 bases short, with 8 bases between. The CDR3 has 13 amino acids. The CDR3: CAWSVVGRNTIYF. CDR3 sequence (DNA): TGTGCCTGGAGTGTCGTTGGCAGAAACACCATATATTTT.

The rearrangement uses TRBV4-1 and TRBJ2-5; the match to TRBD2 covers 8 bases. This CDR3 has 18 residues. Germline assignment: CDR1 MGHRA and CDR2 YSYEKL. The ends lost 1 base at V and 3 bases at J; junction bases unmatched: 13. The CDR3 DNA is TGCGCCAGCAGCCAAGGACTAGCGCCTGGAAGGTTAGAAGAGACCCAGTACTTC. It codes for CASSQGLAPGRLEETQYF.

The rearrangement links TRBV5-1 to TRBJ2-2; 8 bases are shared with TRBD1. Germline assignment: CDR1 SGHRS and CDR2 YFSETQ. V dropped 5 bases and J dropped 3; count of bases not matched to a gene: 6. The CDR3 extends over 15 amino acids. The CDR3 sequence is CASRVQGGDTGELFF. The CDR3 DNA sequence: TGCGCCAGCAGAGTACAGGGGGGCGACACCGGGGAGCTGTTTTTT.

The genes are TRBV7-2 and TRBJ2-7; 9 bases are a match to TRBD1. Germline values: CDR1 SGHTA, CDR2 FQGNSA. The CDR3 extends over 14 amino acids. The trim removed 4 bases at V and 6 bases at J, leaving 7 bases unmatched. CDR3 nucleotides: TGTGCCAGCAGCTACAGGTCGACAGGGGGCGAGCAGTACTTC. It translates to CASSYRSTGGEQYF. The complete variable domain, with remaining parts taken from reference TRBV7-2 and TRBJ2-7, reads GAGVSQSPSNKVTEKGKDVELRCDPISGHTALYWYRQSLGQGLEFLIYFQGNSAPDKSGLPSDRFSAERTGGSVSTLTIQRTQQEDSAVYLCASSYRSTGGEQYFGPGTRLTVT.

The chain couples TRBV29-1 to TRBJ1-2, with D possibly TRBD1 on 6 matching bases. Trimming shortened V by 6 bases and J by 4 bases, and 12 bases separated the two germline ends. Germline V CDR1 and CDR2: SQVTM, ANQGSEA. The CDR3 runs to 12 residues. For the CDR3, the DNA is TGCAGCGTAACCGGGACAAGCTATGGCTACACCTTC. Encoded protein: CSVTGTSYGYTF.

The chain employs TRBV27 and TRBJ2-7, with TRBD2 matching over 13 bases. J gave up 6 bases and V 6 bases, and 5 bases lay outside the gene matches. The CDR3 loop spans 14 amino acids. Germline lookup yields CDR1 MNHEY and CDR2 SMNVEV (reference sequence). In nucleotides, the CDR3 is TGTGCCAGCAGCCAAGGACTAGCGGGAGTCGAGCAGTACTTC. Translated, it gives CASSQGLAGVEQYF.

The chain uses TRBV7-9 and TRBJ2-5, with a weak D call TRBD1 (6 bases). The CDR3 length is 15 residues. Germline assignment: CDR1 SEHNR and CDR2 FQNEAQ (reference sequence). V was trimmed by 5 bases and J by 4 bases, leaving 17 bases between them. CDR3 nucleotide sequence: TGTGCCAGCAGCGAGCCGGGACATCGAGGAGAGACCCAGTACTTC. This gives the protein CASSEPGHRGETQYF.

CDR3 nucleotide sequence: TGTGCCATCACCCCCTGGGAGGGCTACGAGCAGTACTTC. This gives the protein CAITPWEGYEQYF. This chain links TRBV10-3 with TRBJ2-7; TRBD2 matches 7 bases. This CDR3 comprises 13 residues. Trimming took 7 bases from V and 3 from J; bases not matched to a gene: 6. Germline V gene lookup returns CDR1 ENHRY and CDR2 SYGVKD.

This clone was counted once. The gene calls are TRBV10-3 and TRBJ1-5, with 8 bases fitting TRBD1. The V segment lost 5 bases and the J segment 5 bases; nucleotides outside the gene matches: 5. The CDR3 totals 14 residues. CDR1 is ENHRY and CDR2 is SYGVKD in the germline V gene. CDR3 nucleotides: TGTGCCATCAGTAAGGACAGGGAGGATCAGCCCCAGCATTTT. It encodes CAISKDREDQPQHF.

The table lists this clone with a count of one. The genes are TRBV27 and TRBJ2-2, with TRBD1 as a possible D gene (5 bases). CDR3 size: 15 residues. V was cut by 3 bases and J by 3 bases, with 11 bases left in between. Per the germline V gene, CDR1 is MNHEY and CDR2 is SMNVEV (reference sequence). CDR3 DNA sequence: TGTGCCAGCAGTTTGGGCAGGGCGGACACCGGGGAGCTGTTTTTT. Residues: CASSLGRADTGELFF.

The DNA for the CDR3 is TGTGCCAGCAGCTTAGCGGAGGGCAGGGGTCCTGGGGCCAACGTCCTGACTTTC. Protein product: CASSLAEGRGPGANVLTF. The chain carries TRBV7-9 and TRBJ2-6; TRBD1 or TRBD2 may be the D gene (6 bases each). Germline CDR1 is SEHNR and CDR2 is FQNEAQ (reference sequence). This CDR3 spans 18 amino acids. V lost 0 bases and J lost 2, with 14 bases in between.

This chain joins TRBV6-5 and TRBJ1-1; the match to TRBD1 covers 7 bases. The CDR3 runs to 13 residues. V was pared by 5 bases and J by 2 bases, with 2 bases of the junction left unmatched. Looked up from germline, CDR1 is MNHEY and CDR2 is SVGAGI. The CDR3 spells CASSRQGNTEAFF. The CDR3 DNA reads as TGTGCCAGCAGTAGACAGGGAAACACTGAAGCTTTCTTT.

The gene calls are TRBV24-1 and TRBJ1-5, with no clear D. V lost 5 bases and J lost 6, with 10 bases in between. The CDR3 consists of 13 residues. CDR1 KGHDR and CDR2 SFDVKD come from the germline V gene. For the CDR3, the DNA is TGTGCCACCAGTGCCTTGGGGAGTCAGCCCCAGCATTTT. Its protein product is CATSALGSQPQHF.

The chain carries TRBV28 and TRBJ1-2; D possibly corresponds to TRBD1 (5 bases). Trimming removed 4 bases at V and 8 bases at J, with 11 bases between. This CDR3 has 12 residues. CDR1 is MDHEN, CDR2 SYDVKM, per germline. DNA of the CDR3: TGTGCCAGCAGTTCGGGACTGAGGGGCTACACCTTC. It specifies CASSSGLRGYTF.

The chain recombines TRBV7-2 with TRBJ1-5; no clear D. Germline lookup yields CDR1 SGHTA and CDR2 FQGNSA. V gave up 5 bases and J gave up 0 bases, with 8 bases separating them. CDR3 size: 14 residues. DNA of the CDR3: TGTGCCAGCAGCACGGAATATAGCAATCAGCCCCAGCATTTT. This sequence encodes CASSTEYSNQPQHF.

CDR3 in amino acids: CASSLPGRLGAYGYTF. CDR3 coding DNA: TGTGCCAGCAGTTTACCGGGCCGCCTCGGGGCCTATGGCTACACCTTC. This rearrangement joins TRBV28 to TRBJ1-2; tentatively, D is TRBD1 (5 bases). Looked up from germline, CDR1 is MDHEN and CDR2 is SYDVKM. The V end lost 2 bases, the J end lost 4 bases, and 17 bases lay between the germline ends. This CDR3 has 16 residues.

This chain connects TRBV5-1 to TRBJ1-4; 7 bases are a match to TRBD1. The trim removed 1 base at V and 8 bases at J, leaving 8 bases unmatched. Germline-derived CDR1 and CDR2 are SGHRS and YFSETQ. The CDR3 extends over 15 amino acids. The CDR3 nucleotides read TGCGCCAGCAGCTTGATCGGGGACAGAACGGAAAAACTGTTTTTT. Protein: CASSLIGDRTEKLFF.

The genes are TRBV7-6 and TRBJ2-7; 9 bases are shared with TRBD2. V shed 4 bases and J 0 bases; nucleotides not matched to a gene: 13. There are 18 residues in the CDR3. Germline loops: CDR1 SGHVS, CDR2 FNYEAQ. CDR3 bases: TGTGCCAGCAGCTCCCAGAGAGCGGGGGGCCTACTCTCCTACGAGCAGTACTTC. It translates to CASSSQRAGGLLSYEQYF.

A single count supports this clone. The chain employs TRBV4-2 and TRBJ1-2; the D is unclear. Germline-derived CDR1 and CDR2 are LGHNA and YNFKEQ. The CDR3 has 18 amino acids. V was trimmed by 2 bases and J by 8 bases, leaving 27 bases between them. CDR3 in amino acids: CASSQKSGQARFPWGYTF. Written as DNA, the CDR3 is TGTGCCAGCAGCCAAAAGTCCGGGCAAGCTCGTTTCCCCTGGGGCTACACCTTC.

J is TRBJ1-6 and V is TRBV4-1; a possible D gene is TRBD1 (6 bases). V was clipped by 4 bases and J by 5 bases, with 15 bases between them. The CDR3 extends over 16 amino acids. The germline CDR1 and CDR2 sequences are MGHRA and YSYEKL. CDR3 sequence (DNA): TGCGCCAGCAGCCTATTACCAGGACAGCATAATTCACCCCTCCACTTT. Residues: CASSLLPGQHNSPLHF.

The chain combines TRBV10-3 with TRBJ2-5; the match to TRBD2 covers 11 bases. J was trimmed by 5 bases and V by 10 bases; bases with no gene match: 12. CDR1 and CDR2 (germline): ENHRY, SYGVKD. CDR3 length equals 15 residues. The CDR3 reads CATSDSGRASETQYF. CDR3 sequence (DNA): TGTGCCACGAGTGATAGCGGGAGGGCGAGTGAGACCCAGTACTTC.

The V and J genes are TRBV7-9 and TRBJ2-1, with 7 positions matching TRBD2. Per germline, CDR1 SEHNR and CDR2 FQNEAQ (reference sequence). The CDR3 covers 17 residues. With V trimmed by 4 bases and J by 5 bases, 14 bases remained unmatched. The CDR3 spells CASSSGRRGSKNNEQFF. The CDR3 DNA follows: TGTGCCAGCAGCTCCGGTCGTCGCGGGAGCAAGAACAATGAGCAGTTCTTC. Full variable domain (remainder filled in from reference TRBV7-9 and TRBJ2-1): DTGVSQNPRHKITKRGQNVTFRCDPISEHNRLYWYRQTLGQGPEFLTYFQNEAQLEKSRLLSDRFSAERPKGSFSTLEIQRTEQGDSAMYLCASSSGRRGSKNNEQFFGPGTRLTVL.

V is TRBV10-3 and J is TRBJ1-1; D is uncertain. The CDR3 runs 13 residues. V was trimmed by 3 bases and J by 1 base, leaving 6 bases between them. Germline V lookup: CDR1 ENHRY, CDR2 SYGVKD. The CDR3 reads CAISEIANTEAFF. The DNA for the CDR3 is TGTGCCATCAGTGAAATAGCGAACACTGAAGCTTTCTTT.